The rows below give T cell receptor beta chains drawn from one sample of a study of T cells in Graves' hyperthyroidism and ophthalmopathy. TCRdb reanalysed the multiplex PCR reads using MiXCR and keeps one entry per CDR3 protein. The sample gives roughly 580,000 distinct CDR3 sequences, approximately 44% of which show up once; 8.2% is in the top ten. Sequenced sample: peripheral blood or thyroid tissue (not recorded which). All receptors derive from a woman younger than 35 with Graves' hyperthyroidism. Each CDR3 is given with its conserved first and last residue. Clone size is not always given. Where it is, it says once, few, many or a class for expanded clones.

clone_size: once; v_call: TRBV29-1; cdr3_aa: CSLAYTNTEAFF
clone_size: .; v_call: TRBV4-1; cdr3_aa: CASSLEGYEQCF
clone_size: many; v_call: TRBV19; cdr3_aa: CASSMGRMNTEAFF
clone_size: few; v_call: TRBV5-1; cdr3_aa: CASSLIGSNTEAFF
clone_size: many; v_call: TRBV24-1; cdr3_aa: CATSDSSPTSGYTF
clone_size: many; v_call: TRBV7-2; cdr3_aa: CASSLSTEAFF
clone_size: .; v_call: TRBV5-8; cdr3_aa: CASSLAGGSREQYF
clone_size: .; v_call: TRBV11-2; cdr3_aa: CASSPVTRSTEAFF
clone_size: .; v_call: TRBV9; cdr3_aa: CASSLRDSLNRGYTF
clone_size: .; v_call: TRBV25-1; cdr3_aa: CASSTRVQWQGIAGANVLTF
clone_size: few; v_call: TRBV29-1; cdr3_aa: CSVSSSKQETQYF
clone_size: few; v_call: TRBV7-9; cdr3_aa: CASRRTSGGEGTQYF
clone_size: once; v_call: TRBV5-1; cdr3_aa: CASSLARDLAETGELFF
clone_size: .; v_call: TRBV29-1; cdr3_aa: CSGAGTGADGYTF
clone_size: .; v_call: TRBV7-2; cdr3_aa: CASSVEQRTTGELFF
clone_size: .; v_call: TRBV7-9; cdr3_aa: CASNLEAGGNGYTF
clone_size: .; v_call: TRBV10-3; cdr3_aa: CAISDRNNSPLHF
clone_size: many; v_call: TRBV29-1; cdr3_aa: CSVERAGNYGYTF
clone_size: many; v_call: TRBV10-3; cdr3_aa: CAISEKWTDLSGGYTF
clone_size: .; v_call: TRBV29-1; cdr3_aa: CSAGQGDQTF
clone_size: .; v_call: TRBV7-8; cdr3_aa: CASSLPLAGANVLTF
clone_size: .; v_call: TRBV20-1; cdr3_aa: CSARDEREIAYEQYF
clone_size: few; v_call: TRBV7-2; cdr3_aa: CASSPRTGGYDEQYF
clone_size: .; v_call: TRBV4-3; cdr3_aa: CASRFGTEEDSPLHF
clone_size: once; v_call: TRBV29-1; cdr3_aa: CAWSVQLGPYGYTF
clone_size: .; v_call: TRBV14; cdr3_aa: CASSQGTVWGYTF
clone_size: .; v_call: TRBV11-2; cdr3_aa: CASSVGTANYEQYF
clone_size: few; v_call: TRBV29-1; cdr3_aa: CSGGKKRGTEAFF
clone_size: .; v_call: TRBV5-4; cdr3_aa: CASSRGRFEQYF
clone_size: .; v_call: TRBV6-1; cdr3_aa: CASRATNQETQYF
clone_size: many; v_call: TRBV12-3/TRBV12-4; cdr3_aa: CASSFGLQETQYF
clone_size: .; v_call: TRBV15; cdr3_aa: CAASSYDRAGYTF
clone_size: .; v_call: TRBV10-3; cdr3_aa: CAISEASGGEETQYF
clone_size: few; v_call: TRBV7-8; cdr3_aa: CASSLAERETQYF
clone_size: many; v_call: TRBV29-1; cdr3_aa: CSVEGDTGQETQYF
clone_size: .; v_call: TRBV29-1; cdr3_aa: CSSSGQVEAFF
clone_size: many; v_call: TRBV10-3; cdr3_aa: CAISESVTDSNQPQHF
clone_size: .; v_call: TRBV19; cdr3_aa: CASSSSRNTEAFF
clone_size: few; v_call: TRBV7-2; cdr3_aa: CASSLEGGTAAFF
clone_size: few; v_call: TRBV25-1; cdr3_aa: CASSPVQRNEKLFF
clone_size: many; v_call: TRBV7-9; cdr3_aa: CASSYGTVNYGYTF
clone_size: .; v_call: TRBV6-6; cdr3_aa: CASSTDLLPTGELFF
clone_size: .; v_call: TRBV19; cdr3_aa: CASTPEGRPATNTGELFF
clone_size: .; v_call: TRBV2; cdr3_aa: CASSEARLVYEQYF
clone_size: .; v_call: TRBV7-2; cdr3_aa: CASSWPRRWNTEAFF
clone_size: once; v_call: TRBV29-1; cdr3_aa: CSVDGAEGELFF
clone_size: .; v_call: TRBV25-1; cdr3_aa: CASSRVGDGYTF
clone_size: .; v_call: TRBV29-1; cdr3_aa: CSTRGQGARETQYF
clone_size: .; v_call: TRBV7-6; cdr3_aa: CASSSGLAGGLTFRTQYF
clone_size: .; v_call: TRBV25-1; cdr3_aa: CASRGQGSMNTEAFF
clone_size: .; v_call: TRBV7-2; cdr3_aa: CASSLVSGAGAQETQYF
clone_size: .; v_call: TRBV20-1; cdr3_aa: CSAPGFSNTGELFF
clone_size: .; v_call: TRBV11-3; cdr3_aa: CASSAGGGDQPQHF
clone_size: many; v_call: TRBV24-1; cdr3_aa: CATSVSSAGEQYF
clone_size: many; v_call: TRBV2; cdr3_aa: CASTQTATEAFF